The 27 T cell receptor beta chains below were found in one sample sequenced in a study of beta chain features in type 1 diabetes. The isolated RNA, all of it, was reverse transcribed, so expressed TCRB transcripts were what got sequenced. Measured with immunoSEQ multiplex PCR; TCRdb has only the in-frame clones, and not every one. The data show approximately 200,000 clones, over 9.5% seen once. Sequenced sample: naive CD4+ T cells from blood. The receptor set was obtained from a woman under 30 in good health.

This clone occurred a few times. This sequence joins TRBV5-6 and TRBJ1-2; D is undetermined. Trimming stripped 4 bases from V and 2 bases from J, with 15 bases between. CDR3 size: 15 residues. CDR1 is SGHDT, CDR2 YYEEEE, per germline. The CDR3 DNA is TGTGCCAGCAGCCCGGGAAGACGGGTCAACTATGGCTACACCTTC. This gives the protein CASSPGRRVNYGYTF.

The chain has TRBV5-1 and TRBJ1-1; perhaps TRBD1 as D (6 bases). Germline CDR1 is SGHRS and CDR2 is YFSETQ. This CDR3 comprises 14 residues. Trimming took 4 bases from V and 3 from J, leaving 13 bases between them. CDR3 coding DNA: TGCGCCAGCAGCCTAGGGGGTCGTGACACTGAAGCTTTCTTT. Protein sequence: CASSLGGRDTEAFF.

The chain employs TRBV5-1 and TRBJ2-1; no clear D gene. CDR1 is SGHRS and CDR2 is YFSETQ in the germline V gene. This CDR3 is built from 13 residues. Trimming left V 0 bases short and J 9 bases short, with 10 bases between. The CDR3 DNA reads TGCGCCAGCAGCTTGGAGATGGTTAGTGAGCAGTTCTTC. Amino acids: CASSLEMVSEQFF.

The V and J genes are TRBV19 and TRBJ2-1; the match to TRBD1 covers 8 bases. Trimming cost V 5 bases and J 3 bases; bases outside gene matches: 6. Germline CDR1 reads LNHDA; CDR2 reads SQIVND (reference sequence). The CDR3 has 15 amino acids. CDR3 region: CASSQDRDHYNEQFF. The CDR3 bases are TGTGCCAGTAGTCAGGACAGGGATCACTACAATGAGCAGTTCTTC.

The chain couples TRBV6-1 to TRBJ1-2; a possible D gene is TRBD1 (5 bases). The germline CDR1 and CDR2 sequences are MNHNS and SASEGT. Trimming took 3 bases from V and 8 from J, leaving 10 bases between them. The CDR3 has 12 residues. The CDR3 coding sequence is TGTGCCAGCAGTGACGGGGGACTGGGCTACACCTTC. Residues: CASSDGGLGYTF.

V usage is TRBV5-1 and J usage is TRBJ1-6; no reliable D call. The CDR3 sequence is 15 residues long. Germline V gives CDR1 SGHRS, CDR2 YFSETQ. The V gene lost 2 bases and the J gene lost 5 bases, with 11 bases spanning the gap. DNA of the CDR3: TGCGCCAGCAGCTTTCAGGACTCGGATAATTCACCCCTCCACTTT. It yields the protein CASSFQDSDNSPLHF.

Only a few counts were recorded for this clone. This chain uses TRBV27 with TRBJ2-3, with D tentatively TRBD1 (5 bases). Trimming took off 0 bases at V and 10 bases at J, with 11 bases between the two ends. Germline V lookup: CDR1 MNHEY, CDR2 SMNVEV (reference sequence). The CDR3 totals 13 residues. The CDR3 DNA reads as TGTGCCAGCAGTTTATCCCAGCAGGGTTCGCAGTATTTT. Amino acids: CASSLSQQGSQYF.

Only a few counts were recorded for this clone. The chain couples TRBV30 to TRBJ2-2, with TRBD1 as a possible D gene (5 bases). CDR1 and CDR2 (germline): GTSNPN, SVGIG (reference sequence). V lost 8 bases and J lost 6, with 10 bases in between. The length of the CDR3 is 11 residues. CDR3 nucleotides: TGTGCCCAAAGGGGTCCCGGGGAGCTGTTTTTT. As protein: CAQRGPGELFF.

This clone was seen a handful of times. The chain links TRBV7-2 to TRBJ2-1; TRBD1 matches 7 bases. CDR1 SGHTA and CDR2 FQGNSA come from the germline V gene. This CDR3 region has 13 residues. Trimming took 4 bases from V and 16 from J; bases not matched to a gene: 13. Here the CDR3 DNA reads TGTGCCAGCAGCTCACTTCCGGGACAGCCATACTTCTTC. As protein: CASSSLPGQPYFF.

V and J are TRBV7-8 and TRBJ2-7; 7 bases are a match to TRBD2. CDR1 and CDR2 from the germline V gene are SGHVS and FQNEAQ. The CDR3 runs to 15 residues. The J segment lost 7 bases and the V segment lost 5 bases, leaving 14 bases of the junction unmatched. CDR3 residues: CASSPRPSGEGEQYF. As DNA, the CDR3 is TGTGCCAGCAGCCCGCGTCCTAGCGGCGAGGGGGAGCAGTACTTC.

The V call is TRBV6-5, the J call TRBJ2-2; 7 nucleotides agree with TRBD2. Germline V lookup: CDR1 MNHEY, CDR2 SVGAGI. V lost 2 bases, J lost 6 bases, and 6 bases stayed unmatched. CDR3 size: 15 residues. CDR3 in amino acids: CASSYLQGGSGELFF. The CDR3 DNA reads TGTGCCAGCAGTTACCTTCAGGGAGGGTCCGGGGAGCTGTTTTTT.

The V and J genes are TRBV5-4 and TRBJ2-1; 12 nucleotides match TRBD2. V trimming: 4 bases; J trimming: 4 bases; junction bases outside the gene matches: 12. CDR1 SGHNT and CDR2 YYREEE come from the germline V gene (reference sequence). This CDR3 region has 18 residues. The CDR3 loop reads CASSPTSGRGQGYNEQFF. CDR3 in DNA: TGTGCCAGCAGCCCGACTAGCGGGAGAGGACAGGGGTACAATGAGCAGTTCTTC.

The table lists this clone with a few counts. The V call is TRBV13, the J call TRBJ2-7; TRBD1 might be the D (6 bases). Trimming removed 5 bases from V and 3 bases from J, with 11 bases in between. The CDR3 extends over 13 amino acids. The germline gives CDR1 PRHDT, CDR2 FYEKMQ (reference sequence). CDR3 nucleotides: TGTGCCAGCAGCAGAAGGGGGTACTACGAGCAGTACTTC. It encodes CASSRRGYYEQYF.

In its sample, this clone was seen a few times. The rearrangement links TRBV27 to TRBJ2-3; D is possibly TRBD1 (6 bases). Germline-derived CDR1 and CDR2 are MNHEY and SMNVEV (reference sequence). V was clipped by 8 bases and J by 1 base, with 22 bases between them. The CDR3 runs 17 residues. The CDR3 sequence: CASVPQQGWSGTDTQYF. For the CDR3, the DNA is TGTGCCAGCGTTCCCCAGCAGGGGTGGTCTGGCACAGATACGCAGTATTTT.

This clone came up a few times. In nucleotides, the CDR3 is TGCGCCAGCAGTCAAGGGGCTAGCACAGATACGCAGTATTTT. This encodes CASSQGASTDTQYF. The chain links TRBV5-1 to TRBJ2-3, with TRBD1 as a possible D gene (5 bases). V was cut by 5 bases and J by 0 bases, with 10 bases left in between. Per the germline V gene, CDR1 is SGHRS and CDR2 is YFSETQ. There are 14 residues in the CDR3.

V gene TRBV5-1 combines with J gene TRBJ2-1, with 10 bases that match TRBD2. CDR1 is SGHRS and CDR2 is YFSETQ in the germline V gene. The CDR3 extends over 16 amino acids. After removal of 0 bases from V and 9 bases from J, the junction contained 9 bases not matched to a gene. The DNA of the CDR3 is TGCGCCAGCAGCTTGGAAGCTAGCGGGAGTTACGGTGAGCAGTTCTTC. It yields the protein CASSLEASGSYGEQFF.

The rearrangement joins TRBV28 to TRBJ1-2, with D hard to call. The CDR3 length is 15 residues. The V end was cut by 3 bases, the J end by 1 base, with 12 bases between. The V gene's germline CDR1 is MDHEN and CDR2 SYDVKM. The CDR3 protein is CASSLYQRLNYGYTF. In DNA, the CDR3 is TGTGCCAGCAGTTTGTACCAGAGACTTAACTATGGCTACACCTTC.

This clone came up a few times. V is TRBV30 and J is TRBJ2-4; TRBD1 agrees at 7 bases. CDR3 size: 13 residues. Germline V gives CDR1 GTSNPN, CDR2 SVGIG (reference sequence). Germline trimming cut 8 bases from V and 2 bases from J; bases unmatched to any gene: 6. The CDR3 DNA reads TGTGCCGGAAAGACAGGGACCAAAAACATTCAGTACTTC. This codes for CAGKTGTKNIQYF.

The chain combines TRBV23-1 with TRBJ2-7, with D possibly TRBD1 on 6 matching bases. TRBV23-1 is annotated as an ORF whose role is uncertain. This CDR3 comprises 16 residues. V was cut by 6 bases and J by 2 bases, with 20 bases left in between. In nucleotides, the CDR3 is TGCGCCAGCAGACAGGGTACCTGTCTCCACGCCTACGAGCAGTACTTC. It is translated as CASRQGTCLHAYEQYF.

This chain connects TRBV2 to TRBJ1-1; the D gene is possibly TRBD1 (5 bases). CDR1 and CDR2 from the germline V gene are SNHLY and FYNNEI. The CDR3 has 15 residues. Between the trimmed V and J ends, which lost 6 bases and 0 bases, there was a span of 14 bases. The CDR3 sequence: CASSPLTDMNTEAFF. The CDR3 DNA follows: TGTGCCAGCAGCCCATTGACGGACATGAACACTGAAGCTTTCTTT.

This rearrangement joins TRBV7-9 to TRBJ1-2; possible D gene TRBD1, 6 bases. CDR1 is SEHNR and CDR2 is FQNEAQ in the germline V gene (reference sequence). V lost 0 bases and J 8 bases, leaving 13 bases between the germline ends. CDR3 length equals 14 residues. CDR3 sequence reads: CASSLASGVQGYTF. In DNA, the CDR3 is TGTGCCAGCAGCTTAGCGTCAGGGGTTCAGGGCTACACCTTC.

This rearrangement joins TRBV7-3 to TRBJ2-1; 12 nucleotides agree with TRBD1. V trimming: 4 bases; J trimming: 8 bases; junction bases outside the gene matches: 3. CDR3 length: 14 amino acids. Germline assignment: CDR1 SGHTA and CDR2 FQGTGA. The CDR3 is CASSWGQGAHEQFF. The CDR3 region has the DNA TGTGCCAGCAGCTGGGGACAGGGGGCACATGAGCAGTTCTTC.

The chain employs TRBV4-1 and TRBJ1-1; D ambiguous. V was shortened by 3 bases and J by 6 bases, with 14 bases between the two germline ends. The CDR3 runs 14 residues. The germline gives CDR1 MGHRA, CDR2 YSYEKL. In DNA, the CDR3 is TGCGCCAGCAGCCAGCTCTATGGTCCGGCTGAAGCTTTCTTT. Amino acids: CASSQLYGPAEAFF.

This clone was found a few times. J is TRBJ1-1 and V is TRBV18, with D uncertain. Trimming cost V 3 bases and J 0 bases, with 8 bases left between them. The germline gives CDR1 KGHSH, CDR2 LQKENI. This CDR3 comprises 14 residues. CDR3: CASSPSPLNTEAFF. The CDR3 DNA reads TGTGCCAGCTCACCGTCCCCGTTGAACACTGAAGCTTTCTTT. The whole variable domain, filled in from reference TRBV18 and TRBJ1-1, reads NAGVMQNPRHLVRRRGQEARLRCSPMKGHSHVYWYRQLPEEGLKFMVYLQKENIIDESGMPKERFSAEFPKEGPSILRIQQVVRGDSAAYFCASSPSPLNTEAFFGQGTRLTVV.

The table lists this clone with a few counts. The gene calls are TRBV5-4 and TRBJ1-6, with TRBD1 matching over 9 bases. The CDR3 is 17 residues long. Trimming removed 2 bases from V and 5 bases from J; junction bases left unmatched: 8. From germline, CDR1 is SGHNT and CDR2 YYREEE (reference sequence). CDR3 protein: CASSFTGGRVDNSPLHF. CDR3 in DNA: TGTGCCAGCAGCTTTACAGGGGGCCGGGTGGATAATTCACCCCTCCACTTT.

This rearrangement joins TRBV6-1 to TRBJ1-5; D might be TRBD1 (5 bases). The CDR3 sequence is 13 residues long. CDR1 is MNHNS, CDR2 SASEGT, per germline. The germline V and J ends were trimmed by 6 bases and 3 bases, with 9 bases remaining between them. CDR3 sequence: CASRRQSNQPQHF. CDR3 nucleotide sequence: TGTGCCAGCAGGCGACAGTCCAATCAGCCCCAGCATTTT.

About this clone: Distinct nucleotide sequences in the sample also encode this CDR3. The rearrangement uses TRBV5-1 and TRBJ2-1; no firm D call. Per the germline V gene, CDR1 is SGHRS and CDR2 is YFSETQ. The CDR3 runs to 13 residues. Between the trimmed V and J ends, which lost 0 bases and 3 bases, there was a span of 4 bases. The CDR3 sequence is CASSLASYNEQFF. DNA for the CDR3: TGCGCCAGCAGCTTGGCCAGCTACAATGAGCAGTTCTTC.